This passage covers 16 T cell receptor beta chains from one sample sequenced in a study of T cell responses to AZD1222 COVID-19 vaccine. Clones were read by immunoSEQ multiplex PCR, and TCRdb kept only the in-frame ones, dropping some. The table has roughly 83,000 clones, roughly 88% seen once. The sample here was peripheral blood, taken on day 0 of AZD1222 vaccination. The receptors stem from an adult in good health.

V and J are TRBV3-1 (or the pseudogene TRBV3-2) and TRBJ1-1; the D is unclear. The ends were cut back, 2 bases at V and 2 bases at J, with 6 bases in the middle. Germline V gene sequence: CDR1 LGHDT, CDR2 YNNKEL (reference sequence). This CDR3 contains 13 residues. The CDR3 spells CASSQFSNTEAFF. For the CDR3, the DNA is TGTGCCAGCAGCCAATTTTCAAACACTGAAGCTTTCTTT.

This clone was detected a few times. The CDR3: CASSFSPGGAYEQYF. CDR3 nucleotides: TGCGCCAGCAGTTTCTCCCCAGGGGGCGCCTACGAGCAGTACTTC. The V and J genes are TRBV5-1 and TRBJ2-7; TRBD1 agrees at 8 bases. With 5 bases clipped from V and 2 bases from J, the junction kept 9 bases outside the gene matches. Germline lookup yields CDR1 SGHRS and CDR2 YFSETQ. This CDR3 is built from 15 residues.

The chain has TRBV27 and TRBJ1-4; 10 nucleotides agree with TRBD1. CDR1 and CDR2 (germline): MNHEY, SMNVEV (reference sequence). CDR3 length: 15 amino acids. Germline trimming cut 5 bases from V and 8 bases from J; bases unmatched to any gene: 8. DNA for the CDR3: TGTGCCAGCAGTGCCGGGACAGGGGATCGCGAAAAACTGTTTTTT. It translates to CASSAGTGDREKLFF. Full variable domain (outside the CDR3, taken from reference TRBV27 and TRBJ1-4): EAQVTQNPRYLITVTGKKLTVTCSQNMNHEYMSWYRQDPGLGLRQIYYSMNVEVTDKGDVPEGYKVSRKEKRNFPLILESPSPNQTSLYFCASSAGTGDREKLFFGSGTQLSVL.

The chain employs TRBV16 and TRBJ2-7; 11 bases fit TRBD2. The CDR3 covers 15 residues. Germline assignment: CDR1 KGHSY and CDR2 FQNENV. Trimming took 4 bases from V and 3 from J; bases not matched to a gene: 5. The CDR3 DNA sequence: TGTGCCAGCAGCCCCGGACTAGCGGGCGGCTACGAGCAGTACTTC. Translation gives CASSPGLAGGYEQYF.

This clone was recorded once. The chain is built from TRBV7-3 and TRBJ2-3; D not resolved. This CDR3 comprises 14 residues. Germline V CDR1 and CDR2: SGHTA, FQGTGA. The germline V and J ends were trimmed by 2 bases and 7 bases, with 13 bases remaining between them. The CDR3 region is CASSLGPAVNTQYF. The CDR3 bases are TGTGCCAGCAGCTTAGGTCCCGCCGTTAATACGCAGTATTTT.

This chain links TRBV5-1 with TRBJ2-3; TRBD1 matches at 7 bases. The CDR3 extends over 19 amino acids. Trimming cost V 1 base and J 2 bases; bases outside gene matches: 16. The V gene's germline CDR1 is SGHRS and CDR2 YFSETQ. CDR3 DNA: TGCGCCAGCAGCTTGTTTGGGACAGCTATGTCCACTACCACAGATACGCAGTATTTT. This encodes CASSLFGTAMSTTTDTQYF.

The CDR3 sequence: CASSLGLRGVETEAFF. The CDR3 region has the DNA TGCGCCAGCAGCTTGGGATTACGGGGGGTAGAGACTGAAGCTTTCTTT. This chain links TRBV5-1 with TRBJ1-1; possibly TRBD1 for D (5 bases). The germline V and J ends were trimmed by 0 bases and 5 bases, with 17 bases remaining between them. The CDR3 extends over 16 amino acids. The germline gives CDR1 SGHRS, CDR2 YFSETQ.

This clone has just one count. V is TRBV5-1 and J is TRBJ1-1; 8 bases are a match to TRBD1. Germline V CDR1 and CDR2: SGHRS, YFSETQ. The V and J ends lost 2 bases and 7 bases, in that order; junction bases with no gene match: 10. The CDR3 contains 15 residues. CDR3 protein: CASSLGVGQGFEAFF. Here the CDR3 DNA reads TGCGCCAGCAGCTTAGGGGTAGGACAGGGCTTTGAAGCTTTCTTT.

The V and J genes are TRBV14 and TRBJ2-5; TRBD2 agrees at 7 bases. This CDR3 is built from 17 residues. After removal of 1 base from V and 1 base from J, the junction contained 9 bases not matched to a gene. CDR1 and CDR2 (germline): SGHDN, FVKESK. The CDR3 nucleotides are TGTGCCAGCAGCCAAGTGGGGCAAGCGGGATTCCAAGAGACCCAGTACTTC. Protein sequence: CASSQVGQAGFQETQYF.

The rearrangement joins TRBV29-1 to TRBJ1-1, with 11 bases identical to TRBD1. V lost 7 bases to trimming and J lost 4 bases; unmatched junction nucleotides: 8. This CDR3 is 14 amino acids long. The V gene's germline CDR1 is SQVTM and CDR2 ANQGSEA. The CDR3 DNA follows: TGCAGCGCCCAAGGACAGGGGGCAATCACTGAAGCTTTCTTT. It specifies CSAQGQGAITEAFF.

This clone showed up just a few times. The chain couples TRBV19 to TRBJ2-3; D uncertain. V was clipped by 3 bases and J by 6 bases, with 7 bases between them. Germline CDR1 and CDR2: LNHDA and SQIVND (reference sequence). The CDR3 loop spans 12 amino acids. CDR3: CASSIGHDTQYF. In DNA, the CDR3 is TGTGCCAGTAGTATCGGCCACGATACGCAGTATTTT.

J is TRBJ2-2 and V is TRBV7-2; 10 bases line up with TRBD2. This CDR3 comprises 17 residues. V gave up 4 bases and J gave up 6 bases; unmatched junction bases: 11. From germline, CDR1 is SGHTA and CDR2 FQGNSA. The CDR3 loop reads CASSSPPLAGVPGELFF. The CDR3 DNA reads TGTGCCAGCAGCTCCCCCCCCCTAGCGGGAGTACCCGGGGAGCTGTTTTTT.

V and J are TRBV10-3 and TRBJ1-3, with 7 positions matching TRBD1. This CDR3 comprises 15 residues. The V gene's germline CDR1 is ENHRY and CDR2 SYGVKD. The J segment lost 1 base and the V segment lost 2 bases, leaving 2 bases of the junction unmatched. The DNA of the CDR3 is TGTGCCATCAGTGAGACAGGGGAGTCTGGAAACACCATATATTTT. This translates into CAISETGESGNTIYF.

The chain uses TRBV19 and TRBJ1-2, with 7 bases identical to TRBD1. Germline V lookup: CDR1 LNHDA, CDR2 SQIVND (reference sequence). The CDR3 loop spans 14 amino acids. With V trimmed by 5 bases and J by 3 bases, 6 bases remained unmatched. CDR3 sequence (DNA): TGTGCCAGTAGTCCCCGACAGGGTTACTATGGCTACACCTTC. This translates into CASSPRQGYYGYTF. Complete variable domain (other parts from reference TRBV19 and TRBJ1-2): DGGITQSPKYLFRKEGQNVTLSCEQNLNHDAMYWYRQDPGQGLRLIYYSQIVNDFQKGDIAEGYSVSREKKESFPLTVTSAQKNPTAFYLCASSPRQGYYGYTFGSGTRLTVV.

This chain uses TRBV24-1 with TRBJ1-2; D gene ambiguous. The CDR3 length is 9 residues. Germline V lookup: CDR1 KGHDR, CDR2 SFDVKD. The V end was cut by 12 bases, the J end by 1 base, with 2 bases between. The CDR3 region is CAVNYGYTF. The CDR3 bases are TGTGCCGTTAACTATGGCTACACCTTC.

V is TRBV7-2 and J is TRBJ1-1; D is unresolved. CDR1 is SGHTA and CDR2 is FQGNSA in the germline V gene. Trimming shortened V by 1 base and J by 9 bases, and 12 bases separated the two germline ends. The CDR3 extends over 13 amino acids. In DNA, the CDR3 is TGTGCCAGCAGCTTAGAGGTGGGGTCTCAAGCTTTCTTT. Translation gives CASSLEVGSQAFF.